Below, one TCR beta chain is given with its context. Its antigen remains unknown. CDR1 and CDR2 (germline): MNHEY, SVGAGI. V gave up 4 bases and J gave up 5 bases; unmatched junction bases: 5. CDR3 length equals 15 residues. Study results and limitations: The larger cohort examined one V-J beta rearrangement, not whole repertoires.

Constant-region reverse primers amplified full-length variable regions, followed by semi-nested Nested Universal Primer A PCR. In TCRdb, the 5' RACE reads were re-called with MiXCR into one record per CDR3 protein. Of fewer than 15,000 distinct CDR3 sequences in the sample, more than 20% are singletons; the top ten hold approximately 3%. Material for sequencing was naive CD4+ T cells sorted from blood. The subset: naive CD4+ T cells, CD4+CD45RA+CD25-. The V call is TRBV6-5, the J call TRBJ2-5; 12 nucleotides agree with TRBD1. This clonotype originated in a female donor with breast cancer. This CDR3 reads CASSSGQGARETQYF. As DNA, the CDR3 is TGTGCCAGCAGTTCGGGACAGGGGGCTAGGGAGACCCAGTACTTC.